This T cell receptor (beta chain) appears in the sequencing data of a study of early T cells in non-severe SARS-CoV-2 infection. Background on the study: Sequencing input comprised bulk RNA from unsorted whole blood; chain pairing was not available. Study-wide results and limits: Private and CD4 specificities were missed by VDJdb matching, skewed to anti-spike CD8.

This clonotype was observed many times. Its matching antigen is unknown. With 8 bases removed from V and 2 bases from J, the gap between germline ends came to 17 bases. The CDR3 spans 15 residues. The germline gives CDR1 MDHEN, CDR2 SYDVKM. Attachment of unique molecular identifiers to individual cDNA molecules was performed. A single record per CDR3 protein comes from TCRdb applying MiXCR to the 5' RACE reads. The repertoire holds fewer than 50,000 distinct CDR3 sequences, with 7% to 8% as singletons. The rearrangement joins TRBV28 to TRBJ2-3; unclear D gene. What was sequenced was whole blood. This receptor was identified in an adult who was a healthcare worker with PCR-confirmed SARS-CoV-2 infection or an uninfected control (not recorded which). The chain's CDR3 is CASAPTFDPTDTQYF. The CDR3 DNA reads as TGTGCCAGCGCCCCCACTTTCGACCCCACAGATACGCAGTATTTT.